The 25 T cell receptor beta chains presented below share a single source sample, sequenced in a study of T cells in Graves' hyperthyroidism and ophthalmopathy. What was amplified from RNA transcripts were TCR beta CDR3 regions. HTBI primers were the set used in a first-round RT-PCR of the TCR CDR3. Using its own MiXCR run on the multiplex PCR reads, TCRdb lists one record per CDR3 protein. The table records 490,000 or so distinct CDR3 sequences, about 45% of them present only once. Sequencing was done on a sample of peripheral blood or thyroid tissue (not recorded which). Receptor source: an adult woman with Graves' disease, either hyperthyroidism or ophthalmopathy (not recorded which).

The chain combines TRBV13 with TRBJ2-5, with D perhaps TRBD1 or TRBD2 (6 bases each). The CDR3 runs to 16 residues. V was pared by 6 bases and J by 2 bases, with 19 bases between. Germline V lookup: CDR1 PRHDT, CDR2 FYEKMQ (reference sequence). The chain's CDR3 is CASSEGGIGDQETQYF. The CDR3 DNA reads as TGTGCCAGCAGTGAGGGGGGCATTGGTGATCAAGAGACCCAGTACTTC.

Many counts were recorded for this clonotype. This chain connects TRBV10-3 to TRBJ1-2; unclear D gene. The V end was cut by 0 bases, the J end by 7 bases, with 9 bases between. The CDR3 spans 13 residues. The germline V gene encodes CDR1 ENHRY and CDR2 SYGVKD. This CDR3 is CAISESKISGYTF. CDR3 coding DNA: TGTGCCATCAGTGAGTCGAAAATTAGTGGCTACACCTTC.

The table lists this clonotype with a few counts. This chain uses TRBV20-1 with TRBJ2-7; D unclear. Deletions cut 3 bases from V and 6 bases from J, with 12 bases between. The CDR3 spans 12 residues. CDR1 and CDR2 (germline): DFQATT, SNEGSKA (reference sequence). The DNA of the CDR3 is TGCAGTGCTAGTCCTTTTCCGGGCGAGCAGTACTTC. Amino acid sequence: CSASPFPGEQYF.

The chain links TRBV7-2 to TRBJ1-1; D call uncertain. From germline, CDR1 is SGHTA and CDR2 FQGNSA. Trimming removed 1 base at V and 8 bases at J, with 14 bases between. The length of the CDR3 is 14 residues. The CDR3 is CASSLDPNRREAFF. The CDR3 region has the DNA TGTGCCAGCAGCTTAGATCCCAACCGCCGGGAAGCTTTCTTT. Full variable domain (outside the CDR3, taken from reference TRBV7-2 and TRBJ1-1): GAGVSQSPSNKVTEKGKDVELRCDPISGHTALYWYRQSLGQGLEFLIYFQGNSAPDKSGLPSDRFSAERTGGSVSTLTIQRTQQEDSAVYLCASSLDPNRREAFFGQGTRLTVV.

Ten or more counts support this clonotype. The CDR3 DNA reads TGCGCCAGCAGCCAAGGGGAGGTATCAGGCACTGAAGCTTTCTTT. Translated: CASSQGEVSGTEAFF. The chain recombines TRBV4-1 with TRBJ1-1; D remains unclear. With 1 base removed from V and 4 bases from J, the gap between germline ends came to 13 bases. CDR3 length: 15 amino acids. The germline V gene encodes CDR1 MGHRA and CDR2 YSYEKL.

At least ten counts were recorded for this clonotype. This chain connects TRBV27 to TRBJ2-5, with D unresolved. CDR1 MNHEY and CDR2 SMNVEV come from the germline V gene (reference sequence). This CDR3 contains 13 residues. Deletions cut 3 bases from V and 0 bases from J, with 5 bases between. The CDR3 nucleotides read TGTGCCAGCAGTTTCTCCTACCAAGAGACCCAGTACTTC. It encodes CASSFSYQETQYF.

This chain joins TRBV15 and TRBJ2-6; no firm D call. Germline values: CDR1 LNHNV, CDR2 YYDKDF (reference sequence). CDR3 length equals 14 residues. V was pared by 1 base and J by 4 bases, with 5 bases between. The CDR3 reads CATSRGLGANVLTF. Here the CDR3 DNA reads TGTGCCACCAGCAGAGGCCTCGGGGCCAACGTCCTGACTTTC.

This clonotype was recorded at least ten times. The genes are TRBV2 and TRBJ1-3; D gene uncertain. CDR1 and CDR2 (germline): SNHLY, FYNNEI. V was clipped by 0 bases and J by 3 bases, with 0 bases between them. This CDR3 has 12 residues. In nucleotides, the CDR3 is TGTGCCAGCAGTGAAGCTGGAAACACCATATATTTT. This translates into CASSEAGNTIYF. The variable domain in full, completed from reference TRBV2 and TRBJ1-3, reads EPEVTQTPSHQVTQMGQEVILRCVPISNHLYFYWYRQILGQKVEFLVSFYNNEISEKSEIFDDQFSVERPDGSNFTLKIRSTKLEDSAMYFCASSEAGNTIYFGEGSWLTVV.

CDR3 in DNA: TGTGCCAGTAACCACGACTTGGACACCATATATTTT. Its translation is CASNHDLDTIYF. V usage is TRBV19 and J usage is TRBJ1-3; D is ambiguous. The CDR3 is made up of 12 amino acids. The germline gives CDR1 LNHDA, CDR2 SQIVND (reference sequence). Trimming took off 7 bases at V and 8 bases at J, with 12 bases between the two ends. Filled out from reference TRBV19 and TRBJ1-3, the complete variable domain reads DGGITQSPKYLFRKEGQNVTLSCEQNLNHDAMYWYRQDPGQGLRLIYYSQIVNDFQKGDIAEGYSVSREKKESFPLTVTSAQKNPTAFYLCASNHDLDTIYFGEGSWLTVV.

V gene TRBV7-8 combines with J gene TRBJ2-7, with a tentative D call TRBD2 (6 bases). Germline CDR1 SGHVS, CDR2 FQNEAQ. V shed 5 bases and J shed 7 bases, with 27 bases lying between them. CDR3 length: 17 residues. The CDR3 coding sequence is TGTGCCAGCAGCCCCACGCGGCGGGACTTGAGTCTACGGGAGCAGTACTTC. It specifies CASSPTRRDLSLREQYF.

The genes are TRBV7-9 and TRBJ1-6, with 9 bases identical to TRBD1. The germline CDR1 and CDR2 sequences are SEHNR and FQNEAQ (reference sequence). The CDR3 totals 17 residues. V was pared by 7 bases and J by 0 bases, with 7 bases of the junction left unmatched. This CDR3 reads CASTGDRASSYNSPLHF. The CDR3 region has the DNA TGTGCCAGCACCGGGGACAGGGCCAGCTCCTATAATTCACCCCTCCACTTT.

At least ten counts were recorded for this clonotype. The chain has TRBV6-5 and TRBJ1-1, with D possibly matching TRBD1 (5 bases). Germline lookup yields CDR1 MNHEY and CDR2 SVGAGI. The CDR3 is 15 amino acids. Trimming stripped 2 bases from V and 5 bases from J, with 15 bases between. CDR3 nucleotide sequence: TGTGCCAGCAGTTACCGACCGCCAGGGAGGACTGAAGCTTTCTTT. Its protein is CASSYRPPGRTEAFF.

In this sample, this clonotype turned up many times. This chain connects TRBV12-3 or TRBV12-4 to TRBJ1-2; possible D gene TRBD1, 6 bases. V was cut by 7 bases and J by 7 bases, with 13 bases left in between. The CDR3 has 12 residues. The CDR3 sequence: CASNRGVGGYTF. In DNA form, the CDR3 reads TGTGCCAGCAATAGGGGGGTCGGTGGCTACACCTTC.

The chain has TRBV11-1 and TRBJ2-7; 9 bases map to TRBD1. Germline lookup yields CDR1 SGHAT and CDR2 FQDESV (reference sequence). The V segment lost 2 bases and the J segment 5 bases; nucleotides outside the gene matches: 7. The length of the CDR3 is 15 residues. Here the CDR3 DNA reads TGTGCCAGCAGCTTACCCGGGACAGGGAACCACGAGCAGTACTTC. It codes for CASSLPGTGNHEQYF. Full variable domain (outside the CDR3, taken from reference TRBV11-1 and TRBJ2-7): EAEVAQSPRYKITEKSQAVAFWCDPISGHATLYWYRQILGQGPELLVQFQDESVVDDSQLPKDRFSAERLKGVDSTLKIQPAELGDSAMYLCASSLPGTGNHEQYFGPGTRLTVT.

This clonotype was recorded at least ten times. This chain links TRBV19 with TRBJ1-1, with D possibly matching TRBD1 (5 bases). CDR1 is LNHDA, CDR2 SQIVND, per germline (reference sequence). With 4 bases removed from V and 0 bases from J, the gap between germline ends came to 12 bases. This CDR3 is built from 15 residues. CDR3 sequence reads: CASSRGVSMNTEAFF. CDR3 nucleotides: TGTGCCAGTAGTAGAGGGGTCTCCATGAACACTGAAGCTTTCTTT. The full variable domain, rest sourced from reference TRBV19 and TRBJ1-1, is DGGITQSPKYLFRKEGQNVTLSCEQNLNHDAMYWYRQDPGQGLRLIYYSQIVNDFQKGDIAEGYSVSREKKESFPLTVTSAQKNPTAFYLCASSRGVSMNTEAFFGQGTRLTVV.

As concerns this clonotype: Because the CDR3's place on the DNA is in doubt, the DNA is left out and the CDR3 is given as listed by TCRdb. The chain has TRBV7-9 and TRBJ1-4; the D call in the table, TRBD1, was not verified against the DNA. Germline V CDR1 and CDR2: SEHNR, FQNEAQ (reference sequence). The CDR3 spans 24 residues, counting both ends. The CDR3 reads CASSGPAANYGYTFGSGSRVELFF.

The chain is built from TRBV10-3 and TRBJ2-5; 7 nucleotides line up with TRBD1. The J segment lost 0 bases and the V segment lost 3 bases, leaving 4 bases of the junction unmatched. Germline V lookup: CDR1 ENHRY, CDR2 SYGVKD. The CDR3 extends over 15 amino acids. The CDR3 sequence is CAISEPGGYQETQYF. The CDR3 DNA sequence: TGTGCCATCAGTGAACCAGGGGGATACCAAGAGACCCAGTACTTC.

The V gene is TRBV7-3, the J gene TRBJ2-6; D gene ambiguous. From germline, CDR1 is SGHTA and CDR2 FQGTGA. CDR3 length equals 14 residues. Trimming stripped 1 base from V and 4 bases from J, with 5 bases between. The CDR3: CASSLRPGANVLTF. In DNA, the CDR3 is TGTGCCAGCAGCTTAAGGCCAGGGGCCAACGTCCTGACTTTC.

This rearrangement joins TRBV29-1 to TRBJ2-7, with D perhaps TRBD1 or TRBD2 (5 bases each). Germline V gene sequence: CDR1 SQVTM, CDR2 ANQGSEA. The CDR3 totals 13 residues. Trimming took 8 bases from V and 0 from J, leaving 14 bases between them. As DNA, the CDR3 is TGCAGCTTTGTCGGGGACCACTCCTACGAGCAGTACTTC. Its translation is CSFVGDHSYEQYF.

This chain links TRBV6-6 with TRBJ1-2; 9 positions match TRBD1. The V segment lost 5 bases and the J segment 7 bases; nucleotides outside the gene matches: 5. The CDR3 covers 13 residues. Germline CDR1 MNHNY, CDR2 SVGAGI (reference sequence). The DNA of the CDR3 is TGTGCCAGCAGTCCCACAGGGGGCACTGGCTACACCTTC. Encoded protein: CASSPTGGTGYTF.

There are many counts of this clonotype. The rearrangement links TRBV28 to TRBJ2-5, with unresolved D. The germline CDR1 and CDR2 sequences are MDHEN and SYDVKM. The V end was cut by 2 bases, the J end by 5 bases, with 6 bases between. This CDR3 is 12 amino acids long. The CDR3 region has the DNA TGTGCCAGCAGTTTAGGGTTCGAGACCCAGTACTTC. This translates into CASSLGFETQYF. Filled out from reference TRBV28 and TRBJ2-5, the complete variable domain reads DVKVTQSSRYLVKRTGEKVFLECVQDMDHENMFWYRQDPGLGLRLIYFSYDVKMKEKGDIPEGYSVSREKKERFSLILESASTNQTSMYLCASSLGFETQYFGPGTRLLVL.

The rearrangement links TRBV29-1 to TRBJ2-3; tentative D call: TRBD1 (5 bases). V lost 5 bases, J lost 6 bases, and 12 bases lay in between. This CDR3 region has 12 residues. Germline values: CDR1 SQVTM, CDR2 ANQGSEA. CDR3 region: CSVIQGADTQYF. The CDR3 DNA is TGCAGCGTTATCCAGGGCGCCGATACGCAGTATTTT.

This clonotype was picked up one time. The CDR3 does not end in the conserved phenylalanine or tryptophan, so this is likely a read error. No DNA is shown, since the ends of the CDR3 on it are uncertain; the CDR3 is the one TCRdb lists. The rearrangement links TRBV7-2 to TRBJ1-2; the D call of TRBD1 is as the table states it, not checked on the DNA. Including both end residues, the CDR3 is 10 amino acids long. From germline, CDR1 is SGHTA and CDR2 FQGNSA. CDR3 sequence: CASSQDSREL.

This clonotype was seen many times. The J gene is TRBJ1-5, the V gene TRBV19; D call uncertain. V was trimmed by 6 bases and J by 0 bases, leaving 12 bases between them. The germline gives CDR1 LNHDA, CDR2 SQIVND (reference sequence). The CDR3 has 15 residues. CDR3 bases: TGTGCCAGTAGCACTCTATACTATAGCAATCAGCCCCAGCATTTT. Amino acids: CASSTLYYSNQPQHF.

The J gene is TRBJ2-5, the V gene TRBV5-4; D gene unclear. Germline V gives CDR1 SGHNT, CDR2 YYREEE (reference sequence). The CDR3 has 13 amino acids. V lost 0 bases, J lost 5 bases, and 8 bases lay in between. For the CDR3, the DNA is TGTGCCAGCAGCTTGGTGCTGGTTGAGACCCAGTACTTC. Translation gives CASSLVLVETQYF.